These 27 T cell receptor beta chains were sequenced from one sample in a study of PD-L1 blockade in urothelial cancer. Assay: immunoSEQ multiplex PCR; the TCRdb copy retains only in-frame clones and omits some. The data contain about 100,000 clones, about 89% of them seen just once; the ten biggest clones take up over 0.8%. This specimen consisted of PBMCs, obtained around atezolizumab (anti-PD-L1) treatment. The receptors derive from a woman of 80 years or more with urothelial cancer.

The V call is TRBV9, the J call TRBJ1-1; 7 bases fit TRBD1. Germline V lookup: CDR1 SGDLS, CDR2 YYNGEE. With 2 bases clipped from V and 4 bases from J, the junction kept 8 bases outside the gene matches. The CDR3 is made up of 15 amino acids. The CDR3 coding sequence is TGTGCCAGCAGCGTTTCGGACAGGAGGGGCACTGAAGCTTTCTTT. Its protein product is CASSVSDRRGTEAFF.

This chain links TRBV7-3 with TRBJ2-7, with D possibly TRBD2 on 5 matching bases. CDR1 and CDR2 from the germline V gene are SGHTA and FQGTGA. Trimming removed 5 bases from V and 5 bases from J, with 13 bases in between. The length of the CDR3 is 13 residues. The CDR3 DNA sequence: TGTGCCAGCAGCCGGCGGGTGGCTGACGAGCAGTACTTC. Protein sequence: CASSRRVADEQYF.

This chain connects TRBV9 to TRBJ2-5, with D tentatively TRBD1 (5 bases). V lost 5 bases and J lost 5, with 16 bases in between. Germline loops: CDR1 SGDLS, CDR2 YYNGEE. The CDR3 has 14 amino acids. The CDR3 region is CASSPTVGLETQYF. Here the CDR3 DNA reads TGTGCCAGCAGTCCCACAGTGGGGCTGGAGACCCAGTACTTC.

The CDR3 nucleotides read TGTGCCAGCAGTTACTCGATAATAATGGGGAGAGATACGCAGTATTTT. It is translated as CASSYSIIMGRDTQYF. The V gene is TRBV6-6, the J gene TRBJ2-3; D possibly corresponds to TRBD2 (5 bases). The CDR3 is made up of 16 amino acids. The germline gives CDR1 MNHNY, CDR2 SVGAGI (reference sequence). Trimming took 0 bases from V and 5 from J, leaving 15 bases between them.

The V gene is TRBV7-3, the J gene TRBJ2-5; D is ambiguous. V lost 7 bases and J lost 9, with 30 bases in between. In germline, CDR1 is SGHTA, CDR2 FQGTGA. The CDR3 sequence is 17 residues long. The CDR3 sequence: CASNPPQRSKRGVAQYF. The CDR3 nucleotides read TGTGCCAGCAACCCACCGCAGAGGTCCAAGAGAGGAGTGGCCCAGTACTTC.

The CDR3 is CAISGGLVNTEAFF. In DNA, the CDR3 is TGTGCCATCAGTGGCGGACTCGTGAACACTGAAGCTTTCTTT. V usage is TRBV10-3 and J usage is TRBJ1-1, with D unresolved. Germline V gene data show CDR1 as ENHRY and CDR2 as SYGVKD. This CDR3 has 14 residues. V lost 4 bases to trimming and J lost 0 bases, with 9 bases between them.

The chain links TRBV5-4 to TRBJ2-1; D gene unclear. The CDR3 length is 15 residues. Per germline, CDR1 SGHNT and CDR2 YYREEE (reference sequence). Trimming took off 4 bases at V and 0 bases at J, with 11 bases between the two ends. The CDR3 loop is CASSRQANSYNEQFF. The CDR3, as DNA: TGTGCCAGCAGCCGCCAAGCGAACTCCTACAATGAGCAGTTCTTC.

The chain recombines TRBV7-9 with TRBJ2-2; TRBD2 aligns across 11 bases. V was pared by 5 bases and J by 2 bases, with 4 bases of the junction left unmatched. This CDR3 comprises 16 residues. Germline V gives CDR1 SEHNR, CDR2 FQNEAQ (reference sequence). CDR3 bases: TGTGCCAGCAGCCTCAGACTAGCGGGAAACACCGGGGAGCTGTTTTTT. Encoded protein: CASSLRLAGNTGELFF.

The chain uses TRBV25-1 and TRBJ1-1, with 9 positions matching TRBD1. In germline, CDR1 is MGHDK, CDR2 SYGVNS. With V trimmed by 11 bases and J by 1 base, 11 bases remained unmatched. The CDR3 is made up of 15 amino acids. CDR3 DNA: TGTGCCTCTCGTCCCGGGACAGGGAGGAACACTGAAGCTTTCTTT. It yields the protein CASRPGTGRNTEAFF.

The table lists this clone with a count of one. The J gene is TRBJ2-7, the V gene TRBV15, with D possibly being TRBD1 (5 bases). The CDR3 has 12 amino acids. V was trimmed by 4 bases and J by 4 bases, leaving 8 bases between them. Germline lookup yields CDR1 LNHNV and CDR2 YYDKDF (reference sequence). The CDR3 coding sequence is TGTGCCACCAGCACCCCAGGGTACGAGCAGTACTTC. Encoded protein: CATSTPGYEQYF.

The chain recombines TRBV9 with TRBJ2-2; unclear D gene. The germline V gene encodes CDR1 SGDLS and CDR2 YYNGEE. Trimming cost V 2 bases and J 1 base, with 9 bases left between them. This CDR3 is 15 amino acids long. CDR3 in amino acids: CASSVASQNTGELFF. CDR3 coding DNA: TGTGCCAGCAGCGTCGCCTCACAGAACACCGGGGAGCTGTTTTTT.

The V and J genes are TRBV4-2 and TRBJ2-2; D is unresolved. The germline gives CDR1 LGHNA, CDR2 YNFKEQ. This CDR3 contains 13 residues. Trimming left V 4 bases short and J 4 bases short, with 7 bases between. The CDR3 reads CASSPLPTGELFF. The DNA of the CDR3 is TGTGCCAGCAGCCCCCTCCCCACCGGGGAGCTGTTTTTT.

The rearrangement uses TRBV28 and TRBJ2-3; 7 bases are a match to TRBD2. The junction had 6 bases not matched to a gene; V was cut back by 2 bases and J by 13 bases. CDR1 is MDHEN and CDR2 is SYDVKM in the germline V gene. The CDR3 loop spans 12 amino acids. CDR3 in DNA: TGTGCCAGCAGTTTACAATCCCGGGGGGAGTATTTT. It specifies CASSLQSRGEYF.

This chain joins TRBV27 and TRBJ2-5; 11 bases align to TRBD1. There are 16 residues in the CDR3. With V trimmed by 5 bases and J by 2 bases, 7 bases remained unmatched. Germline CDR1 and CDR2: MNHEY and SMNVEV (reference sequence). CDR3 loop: CASSTPRDRGQETQYF. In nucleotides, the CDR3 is TGTGCCAGCAGTACCCCCCGGGACAGGGGGCAAGAGACCCAGTACTTC.

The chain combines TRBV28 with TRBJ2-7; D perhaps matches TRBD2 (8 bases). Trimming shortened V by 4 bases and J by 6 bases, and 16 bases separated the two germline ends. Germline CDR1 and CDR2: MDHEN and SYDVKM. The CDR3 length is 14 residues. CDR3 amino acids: CASSYPGGGSEQYF. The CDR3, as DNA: TGTGCCAGCAGTTACCCGGGAGGGGGCAGCGAGCAGTACTTC.

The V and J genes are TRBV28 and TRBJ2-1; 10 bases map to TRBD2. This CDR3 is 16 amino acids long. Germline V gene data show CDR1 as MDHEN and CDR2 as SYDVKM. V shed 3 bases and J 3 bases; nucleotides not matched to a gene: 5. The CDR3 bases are TGTGCCAGCAGTTTCTTTACTAGCGGGATCTACAATGAGCAGTTCTTC. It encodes CASSFFTSGIYNEQFF.

The CDR3 sequence is CAVRGQGAPTEAFF. For the CDR3, the DNA is TGTGCCGTCCGGGGGCAGGGGGCGCCCACTGAAGCTTTCTTT. The rearrangement uses TRBV6-1 and TRBJ1-1; 8 bases line up with TRBD1. Per the germline V gene, CDR1 is MNHNS and CDR2 is SASEGT. The CDR3 runs to 14 residues. V shed 11 bases and J 4 bases; nucleotides not matched to a gene: 12.

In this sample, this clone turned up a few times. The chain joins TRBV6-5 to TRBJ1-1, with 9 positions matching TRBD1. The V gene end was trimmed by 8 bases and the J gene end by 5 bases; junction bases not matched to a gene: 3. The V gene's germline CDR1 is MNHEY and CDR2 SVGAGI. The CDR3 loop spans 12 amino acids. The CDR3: CASRDRVTEAFF. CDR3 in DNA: TGTGCCAGCCGGGACAGGGTTACTGAAGCTTTCTTT.

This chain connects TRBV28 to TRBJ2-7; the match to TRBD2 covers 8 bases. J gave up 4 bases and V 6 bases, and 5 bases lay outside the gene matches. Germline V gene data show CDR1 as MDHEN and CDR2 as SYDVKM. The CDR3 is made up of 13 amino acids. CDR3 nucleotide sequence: TGTGCCAGCAGCGAGACTAGCGATTACGAGCAGTACTTC. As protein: CASSETSDYEQYF.

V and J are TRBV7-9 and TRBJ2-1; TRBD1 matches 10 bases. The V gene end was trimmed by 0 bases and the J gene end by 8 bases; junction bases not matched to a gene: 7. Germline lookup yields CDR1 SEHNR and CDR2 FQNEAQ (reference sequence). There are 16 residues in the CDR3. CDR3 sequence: CASSLADRGRLDEQFF. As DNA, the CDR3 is TGTGCCAGCAGCTTAGCGGACAGGGGGAGGTTGGATGAGCAGTTCTTC.

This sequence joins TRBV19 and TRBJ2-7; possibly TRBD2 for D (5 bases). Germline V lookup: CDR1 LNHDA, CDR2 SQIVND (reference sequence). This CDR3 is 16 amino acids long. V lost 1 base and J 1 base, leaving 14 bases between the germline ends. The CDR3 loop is CASSIGAAKRSYEQYF. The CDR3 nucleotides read TGTGCCAGTAGTATAGGGGCGGCGAAGCGGTCCTACGAGCAGTACTTC. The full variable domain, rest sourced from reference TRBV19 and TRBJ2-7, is DGGITQSPKYLFRKEGQNVTLSCEQNLNHDAMYWYRQDPGQGLRLIYYSQIVNDFQKGDIAEGYSVSREKKESFPLTVTSAQKNPTAFYLCASSIGAAKRSYEQYFGPGTRLTVT.

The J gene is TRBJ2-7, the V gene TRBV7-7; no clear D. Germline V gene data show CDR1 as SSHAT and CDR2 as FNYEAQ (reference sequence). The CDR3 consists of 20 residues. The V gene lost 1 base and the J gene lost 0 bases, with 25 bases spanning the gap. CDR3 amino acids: CASSLVPLRRRNSNSYEQYF. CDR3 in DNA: TGTGCCAGCAGCTTAGTTCCCCTAAGACGGCGGAATAGTAACTCCTACGAGCAGTACTTC. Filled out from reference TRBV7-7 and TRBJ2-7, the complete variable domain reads GAGVSQSPRYKVTKRGQDVTLRCDPISSHATLYWYQQALGQGPEFLTYFNYEAQPDKSGLPSDRFSAERPEGSISTLTIQRTEQRDSAMYRCASSLVPLRRRNSNSYEQYFGPGTRLTVT.

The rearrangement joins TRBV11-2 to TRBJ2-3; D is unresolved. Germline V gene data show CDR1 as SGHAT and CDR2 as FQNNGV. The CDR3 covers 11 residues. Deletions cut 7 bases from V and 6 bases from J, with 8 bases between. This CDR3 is CASTNWDTQYF. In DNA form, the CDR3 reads TGTGCCAGCACCAACTGGGATACGCAGTATTTT.

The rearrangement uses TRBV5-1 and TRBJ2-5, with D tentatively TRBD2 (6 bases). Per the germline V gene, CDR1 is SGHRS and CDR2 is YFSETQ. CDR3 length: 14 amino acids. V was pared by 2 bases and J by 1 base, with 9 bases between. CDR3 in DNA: TGCGCCAGCAGCTTTGGGGGAGGCCAAGAGACCCAGTACTTC. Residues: CASSFGGGQETQYF.

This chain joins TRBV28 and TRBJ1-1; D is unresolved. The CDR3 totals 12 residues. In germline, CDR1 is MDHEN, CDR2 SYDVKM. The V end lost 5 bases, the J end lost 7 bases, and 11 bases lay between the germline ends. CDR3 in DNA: TGTGCCAGCAGTCCCATCCTAGGTGAAGCTTTCTTT. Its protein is CASSPILGEAFF.

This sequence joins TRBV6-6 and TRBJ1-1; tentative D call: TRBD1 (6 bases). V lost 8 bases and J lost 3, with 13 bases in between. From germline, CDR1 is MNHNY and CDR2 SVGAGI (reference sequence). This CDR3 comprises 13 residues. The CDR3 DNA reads TGTGCCAGCTACAGGGCGAGAGACACTGAAGCTTTCTTT. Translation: CASYRARDTEAFF.

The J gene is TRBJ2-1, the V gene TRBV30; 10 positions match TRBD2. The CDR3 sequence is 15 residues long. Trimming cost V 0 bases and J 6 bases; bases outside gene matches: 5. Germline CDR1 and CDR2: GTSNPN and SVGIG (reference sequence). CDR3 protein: CAWSVGLAGANEQFF. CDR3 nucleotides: TGTGCCTGGAGTGTTGGTCTAGCGGGAGCCAATGAGCAGTTCTTC.